This TCR beta chain derives from a study of beta chain features in type 1 diabetes. Trimming cost V 0 bases and J 3 bases, with 6 bases left between them. Germline V gene lookup returns CDR1 LGHNA and CDR2 YSLEER. The CDR3 is 14 residues long. As every portion of the isolated RNA was reverse transcribed, the sequencing read expressed TCRB transcripts. Generated by immunoSEQ multiplex PCR, the TCRdb table keeps only in-frame clones and is missing some. The sample holds under 950,000 clones, 15% to 20% seen once. A single heparinised draw of around 110 mL on average was taken per donor. General observations from the study: The similarity of naive, central memory and Treg TCRB repertoires appeared greater among patients than among healthy donors.

Regarding this clone: No antigen is known for it.

The gene calls are TRBV4-3 and TRBJ2-1; D unresolved. Material: naive CD4+ T cells from blood. The sequence derives from a woman between 18 and 29 years old in good health. As DNA, the CDR3 is TGCGCCAGCAGCCAAGATTTATTCTACAATGAGCAGTTCTTC. Amino acid sequence: CASSQDLFYNEQFF.